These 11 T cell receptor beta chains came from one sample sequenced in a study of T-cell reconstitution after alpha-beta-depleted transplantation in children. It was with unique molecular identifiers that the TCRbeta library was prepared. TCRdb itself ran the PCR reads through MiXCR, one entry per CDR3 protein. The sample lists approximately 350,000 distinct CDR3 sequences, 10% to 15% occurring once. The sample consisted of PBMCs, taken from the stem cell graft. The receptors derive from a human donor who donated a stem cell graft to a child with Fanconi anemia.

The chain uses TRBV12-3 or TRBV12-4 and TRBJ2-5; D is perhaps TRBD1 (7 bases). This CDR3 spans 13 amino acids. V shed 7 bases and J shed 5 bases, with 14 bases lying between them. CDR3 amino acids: CASTLGGQETQYF. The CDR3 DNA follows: TGTGCCAGCACCTTGGGGGGACAGGAGACCCAGTACTTC.

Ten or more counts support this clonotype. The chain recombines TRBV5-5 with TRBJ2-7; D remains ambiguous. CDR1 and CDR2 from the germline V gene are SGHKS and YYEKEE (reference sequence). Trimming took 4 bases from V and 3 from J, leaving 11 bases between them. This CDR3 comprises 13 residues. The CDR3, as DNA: TGTGCCAGCAGCCCAAGTGGGGTCTACGAGCAGTACGTC. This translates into CASSPSGVYEQYV.

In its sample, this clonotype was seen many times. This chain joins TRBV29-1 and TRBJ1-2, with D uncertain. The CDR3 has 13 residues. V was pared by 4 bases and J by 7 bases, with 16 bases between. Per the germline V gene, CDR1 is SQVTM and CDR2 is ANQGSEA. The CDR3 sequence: CSVVEGLGGGYTF. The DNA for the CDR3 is TGCAGCGTTGTTGAGGGTCTCGGCGGTGGCTACACCTTC.

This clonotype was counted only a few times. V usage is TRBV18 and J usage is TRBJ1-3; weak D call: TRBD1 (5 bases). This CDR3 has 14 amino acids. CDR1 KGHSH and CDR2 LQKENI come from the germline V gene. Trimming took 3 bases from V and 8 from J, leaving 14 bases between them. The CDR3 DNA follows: TGTGCCAGCTCACCGGGTTCAGGGACGGACACCATATATTTT. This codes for CASSPGSGTDTIYF. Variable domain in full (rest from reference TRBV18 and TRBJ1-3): NAGVMQNPRHLVRRRGQEARLRCSPMKGHSHVYWYRQLPEEGLKFMVYLQKENIIDESGMPKERFSAEFPKEGPSILRIQQVVRGDSAAYFCASSPGSGTDTIYFGEGSWLTVV.

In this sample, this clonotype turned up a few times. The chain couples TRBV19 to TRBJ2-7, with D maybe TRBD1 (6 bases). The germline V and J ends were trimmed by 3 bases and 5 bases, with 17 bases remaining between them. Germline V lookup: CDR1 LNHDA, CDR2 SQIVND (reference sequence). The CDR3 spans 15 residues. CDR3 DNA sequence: TGTGCCAGTAGTATCCGAACAGGGAAACCGAACGAGCAGTACTTC. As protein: CASSIRTGKPNEQYF.

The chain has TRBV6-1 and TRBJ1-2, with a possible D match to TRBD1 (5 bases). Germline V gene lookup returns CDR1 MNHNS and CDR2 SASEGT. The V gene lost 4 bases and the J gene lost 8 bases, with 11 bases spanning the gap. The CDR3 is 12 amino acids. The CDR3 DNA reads TGTGCCAGCAGTGCCCAGGGATACGGCTACACCTTC. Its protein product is CASSAQGYGYTF.

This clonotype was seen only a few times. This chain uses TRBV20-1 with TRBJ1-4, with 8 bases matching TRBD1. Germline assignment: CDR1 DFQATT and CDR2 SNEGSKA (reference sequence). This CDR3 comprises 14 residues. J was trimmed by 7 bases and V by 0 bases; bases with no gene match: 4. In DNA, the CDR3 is TGCAGTGCTAGAGATAACAGGGGGAGTGAAAAACTGTTTTTT. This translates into CSARDNRGSEKLFF.

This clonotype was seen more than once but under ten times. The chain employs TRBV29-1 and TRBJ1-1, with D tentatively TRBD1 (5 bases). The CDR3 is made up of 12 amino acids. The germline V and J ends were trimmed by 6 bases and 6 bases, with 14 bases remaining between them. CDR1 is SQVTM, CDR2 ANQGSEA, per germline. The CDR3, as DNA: TGCAGCGTACACGGAGGAGGGGCTGAAGCTTTCTTT. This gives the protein CSVHGGGAEAFF.

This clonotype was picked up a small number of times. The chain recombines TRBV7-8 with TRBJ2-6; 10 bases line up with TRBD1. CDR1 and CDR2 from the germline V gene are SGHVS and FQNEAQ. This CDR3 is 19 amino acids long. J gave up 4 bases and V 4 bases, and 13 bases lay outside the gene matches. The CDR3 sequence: CASSSIVVGTGAGANVLTF. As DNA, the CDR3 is TGTGCCAGCAGCTCCATTGTAGTCGGGACAGGGGCCGGGGCCAACGTCCTGACTTTC.

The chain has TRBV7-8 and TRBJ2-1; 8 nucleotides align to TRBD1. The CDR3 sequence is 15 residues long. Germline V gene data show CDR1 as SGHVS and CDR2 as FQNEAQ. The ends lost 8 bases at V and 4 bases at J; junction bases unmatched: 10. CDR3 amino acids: CASAAGTGDYNEQFF. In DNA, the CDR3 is TGTGCCAGCGCGGCCGGGACAGGAGATTACAATGAGCAGTTCTTC. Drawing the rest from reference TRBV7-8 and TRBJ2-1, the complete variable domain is GAGVSQSPRYKVAKRGQDVALRCDPISGHVSLFWYQQALGQGPEFLTYFQNEAQLDKSGLPSDRFFAERPEGSVSTLKIQRTQQEDSAVYLCASAAGTGDYNEQFFGPGTRLTVL.

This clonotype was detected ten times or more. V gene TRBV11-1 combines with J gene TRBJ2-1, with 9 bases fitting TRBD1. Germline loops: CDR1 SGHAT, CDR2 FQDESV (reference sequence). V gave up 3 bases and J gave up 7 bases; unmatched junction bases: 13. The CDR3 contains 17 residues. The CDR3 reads CASSFWPSGTGKNEQFF. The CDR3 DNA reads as TGTGCCAGCAGCTTCTGGCCCTCCGGGACAGGGAAAAATGAGCAGTTCTTC.